This T cell receptor beta chain was captured in a study of CD8+ T cells in alopecia areata. This clone was seen a handful of times. The same CDR3 can be traced to other DNA sequences in this sample. Sequencing relied on a cDNA template that was reverse transcribed from extracted RNA. The table came from immunoSEQ multiplex PCR; TCRdb's copy has only in-frame clones and leaves some out. The sample lists over 150,000 clones, 58% seen once, with 5.5% to 6% in the top ten. Treatment meaning: oral pan-JAK inhibitor, 5-10 mg twice daily. Germline lookup yields CDR1 MNHNY and CDR2 SVGAGI (reference sequence). V lost 5 bases, J lost 1 base, and 2 bases lay in between. The CDR3 is made up of 11 amino acids.

The chain joins TRBV6-6 to TRBJ2-5; D remains unclear. This TCR was recovered from a human donor with alopecia areata. This specimen consisted of CD4+ T cells sorted from blood, obtained at week 24, from a patient treated with tofacitinib. DNA of the CDR3: TGTGCCAGCAGTCTCCAAGAGACCCAGTACTTC. Encoded protein: CASSLQETQYF.